This T cell receptor beta chain originates from a study of blood T cell repertoires in COVID-19. Study as a whole: Acute and convalescent COVID-19 specimens originated in the United States, Italy and Spain. Sample material is recorded as cDNA or gDNA derived from T cells, B-cell-depleted T cells, or PBMCs.

Germline-derived CDR1 and CDR2 are SGHTA and FQGTGA. J was trimmed by 3 bases and V by 2 bases; bases with no gene match: 5. There are 15 residues in the CDR3. Authors' data handling: Nucleated cell counts were estimated from reference gene primer amplification. Profiled with immunoSEQ multiplex PCR; TCRdb holds only in-frame clones, not every one. The V and J calls and clone size come from that table; D and trimming were worked out from the DNA. The sample holds around 40,000 clones, approximately 85% seen once. Sample: peripheral blood. This sequence originates from a human donor in a cohort sampled during active COVID-19. The chain joins TRBV7-3 to TRBJ2-7; 9 bases map to TRBD2. CDR3 sequence reads: CASSLASGTNYEQYF. The CDR3 DNA is TGTGCCAGCAGCTTAGCTAGCGGGACTAACTACGAGCAGTACTTC.